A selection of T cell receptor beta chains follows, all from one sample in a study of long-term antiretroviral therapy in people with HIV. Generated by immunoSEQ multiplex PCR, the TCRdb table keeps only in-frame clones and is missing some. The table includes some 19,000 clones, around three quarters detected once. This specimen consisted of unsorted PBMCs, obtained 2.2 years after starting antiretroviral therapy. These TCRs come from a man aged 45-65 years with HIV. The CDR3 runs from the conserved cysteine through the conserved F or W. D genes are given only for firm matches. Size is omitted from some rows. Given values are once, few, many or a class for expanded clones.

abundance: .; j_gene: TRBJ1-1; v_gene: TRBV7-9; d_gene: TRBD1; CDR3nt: TGTGCCAGCAGCGGGACAGGGCCCGGGGCAGCTTTCTTT; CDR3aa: CASSGTGPGAAFF
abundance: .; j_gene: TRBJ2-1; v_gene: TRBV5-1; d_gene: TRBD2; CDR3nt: TGCGCCAGCAGCTTGGGGCCCCTAGCGGGGGTGCAGGGCAATGAGCAGTTCTTC; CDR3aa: CASSLGPLAGVQGNEQFF
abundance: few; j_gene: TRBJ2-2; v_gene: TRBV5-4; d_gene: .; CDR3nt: TGTGCCAGCAGCCCATCAGGCCAGGCGCTGAACACCGGGGAGCTGTTTTTT; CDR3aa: CASSPSGQALNTGELFF
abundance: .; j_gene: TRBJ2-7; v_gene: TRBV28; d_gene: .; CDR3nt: TGTGCCAGCAGTTTCGTGTCCTACGAGCAGTACTTC; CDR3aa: CASSFVSYEQYF
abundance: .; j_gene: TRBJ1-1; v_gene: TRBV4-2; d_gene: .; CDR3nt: TGTGCCAGCAGTCCAAAAAATGAAGAGTACATGAACACTGAAGCTTTCTTT; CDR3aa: CASSPKNEEYMNTEAFF
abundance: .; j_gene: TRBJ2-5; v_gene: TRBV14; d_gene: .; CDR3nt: TGTGCCAGCAGCGCTAATCTAGGTGTTACGGAGACCCAGTACTTC; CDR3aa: CASSANLGVTETQYF
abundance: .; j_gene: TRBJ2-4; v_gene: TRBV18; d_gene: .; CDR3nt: TGTGCCAGCTCACCACGGTCCGCACTAGCCAAAAACATTCAGTACTTC; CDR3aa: CASSPRSALAKNIQYF
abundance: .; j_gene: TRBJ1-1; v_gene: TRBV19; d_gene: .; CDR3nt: TGTGCCAGTAGTAGAGGAAAACAGGGGAACACTGAAGCTTTCTTT; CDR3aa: CASSRGKQGNTEAFF
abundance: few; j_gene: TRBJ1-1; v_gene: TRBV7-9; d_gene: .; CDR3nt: TGTGGGGGGGCCGCGGGGAACACTGAAGCTTTCTTT; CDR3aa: CGGAAGNTEAFF
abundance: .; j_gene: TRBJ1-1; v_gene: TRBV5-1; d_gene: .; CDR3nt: TGCGCCAGCAGCAAGGAGATGAACACTGAAGCTTTCTTT; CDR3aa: CASSKEMNTEAFF
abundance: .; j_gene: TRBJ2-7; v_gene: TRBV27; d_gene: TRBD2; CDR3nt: TGTGCCAGCAGCCATCGGGGAGGGGCCTTCTACGAGCAGTACTTC; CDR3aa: CASSHRGGAFYEQYF
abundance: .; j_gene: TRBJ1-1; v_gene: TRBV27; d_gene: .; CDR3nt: TGTGCCAGCAGTTTACCAGGAGGCACTGAAGCTTTCTTT; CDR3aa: CASSLPGGTEAFF
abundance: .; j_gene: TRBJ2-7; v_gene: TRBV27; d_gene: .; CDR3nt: TGTGCCAGCAGTCCGAGAGGGAGGAGGCACGAGCAGTACTTC; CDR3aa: CASSPRGRRHEQYF
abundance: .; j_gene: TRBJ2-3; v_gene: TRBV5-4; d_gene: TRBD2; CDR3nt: TGTGCCAGCAGCCCCCCGGGACTAGCGAACACAGATACGCAGTATTTT; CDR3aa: CASSPPGLANTDTQYF
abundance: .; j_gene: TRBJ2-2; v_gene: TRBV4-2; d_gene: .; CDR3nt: TGTGCCAGCAGCCGGCCGGGACTTAACACCGGGGAGCTGTTTTTT; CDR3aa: CASSRPGLNTGELFF
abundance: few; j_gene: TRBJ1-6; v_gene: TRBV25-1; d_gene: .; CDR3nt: TGTGCCAGCAGCGGACTACAGGGTACTTCACCCCTCCACTTT; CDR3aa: CASSGLQGTSPLHF
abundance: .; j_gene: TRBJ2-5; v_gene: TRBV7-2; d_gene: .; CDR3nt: TGTGCCAGCAGATCCCAGGGAGCGGGCTTGGAGACCCAGTACTTC; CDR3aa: CASRSQGAGLETQYF
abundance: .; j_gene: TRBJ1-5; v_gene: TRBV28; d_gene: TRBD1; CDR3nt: TGTGCCAGCAGTTTCTACAGGGGGAGAAACAATCAGCCCCAGCATTTT; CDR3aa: CASSFYRGRNNQPQHF
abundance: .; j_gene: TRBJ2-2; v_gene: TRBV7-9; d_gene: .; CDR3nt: TGTGCCAGCAGTTGGCCCCGGGGCCCGAGGGAGGCCGGGGAGCTGTTTTTT; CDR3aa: CASSWPRGPREAGELFF